A selection of T cell receptor beta chains follows, all from one sample in a study of T cells in localized non-small cell lung cancer. Sequencing used immunoSEQ multiplex PCR; TCRdb keeps in-frame clones, though not all of them. This sample yields some 4,000 clones, of which around two fifths are seen a single time; about 5.6% belongs to the top ten. The sample in question was lung tumor tissue, obtained before any cancer treatment. The receptors here all came from a woman aged 35 to 69 with stage I lung adenocarcinoma. Each CDR3 is given with its conserved first and last residue. D genes are given only for firm matches. Clone size is stated in some rows and not others, as once, few, many or a class when expanded.

size: few; V: TRBV28; J: TRBJ1-1; D: -; DNA: TGTGCCAGCAGTTTATTGATGAACACTGAAGTTTTCTTT; CDR3: CASSLLMNTEVFF
size: large; V: TRBV11-3; J: TRBJ2-1; D: -; DNA: TGTGCCAGCAGCTCAGGTAGCTCCTACAATGAGCAGTTCTTC; CDR3: CASSSGSSYNEQFF
size: few; V: TRBV9; J: TRBJ1-1; D: -; DNA: TGTGCCAGCAGTCGCGGGTCGAGCGCTGAAGCTTTCTTT; CDR3: CASSRGSSAEAFF
size: medium-sized; V: TRBV11-3; J: TRBJ2-7; D: TRBD2; DNA: TGTGCCAGCAGCTTAACGGCTAGCGGGAGTTTCGAGCAGTACTTC; CDR3: CASSLTASGSFEQYF
size: medium-sized; V: TRBV11-3; J: TRBJ2-2; D: TRBD1; DNA: TGTGCCAGCAGCTTAGTGGTAGGGACAGGGGCAACCGGGGAGCTGTTTTTT; CDR3: CASSLVVGTGATGELFF
size: few; V: TRBV6-8; J: TRBJ2-5; D: -; DNA: TGTGCCAGCAGTCTGGACGAGCAAGAGACCCAGTACTTC; CDR3: CASSLDEQETQYF
size: once; V: TRBV5-1; J: TRBJ2-7; D: -; DNA: TGCGCCAGCAGCCCTACGTTTACGACTTCCTACGAGCAGTACTTC; CDR3: CASSPTFTTSYEQYF
size: -; V: TRBV18; J: TRBJ2-5; D: -; DNA: TGTGCCAGCTCACCACCGGGGGTGCAAGAGACCCAGTACTTC; CDR3: CASSPPGVQETQYF
size: few; V: TRBV11-1; J: TRBJ2-5; D: TRBD2; DNA: TGTGCCAGCAGCTTGGTCAGTAGCGGGAGGGGCACCCAGTACTTC; CDR3: CASSLVSSGRGTQYF
size: -; V: TRBV19; J: TRBJ1-3; D: TRBD1; DNA: TGTGCCAGTAGCCCGCCGGGACAGGGGGCGCGCGGAAACACCATATATTTT; CDR3: CASSPPGQGARGNTIYF
size: once; V: TRBV18; J: TRBJ2-7; D: TRBD1; DNA: TGTGCCAGCTCACCGCTACCGGGACAGGGTGCTTACGAGCAGTACTTC; CDR3: CASSPLPGQGAYEQYF
size: once; V: TRBV28; J: TRBJ2-5; D: TRBD1; DNA: TGTGCCAGCAGCTTAAGCAGGGGGCAAGAGACCCAGTACTTC; CDR3: CASSLSRGQETQYF
size: few; V: TRBV15; J: TRBJ2-7; D: TRBD2; DNA: TGTGCCACCAGCAGTCAGCGGGAGACAATCCACGAGCAGTACTTC; CDR3: CATSSQRETIHEQYF
size: -; V: TRBV29-1; J: TRBJ2-3; D: -; DNA: TGCAGCGTTGGACGGAGGGAGAAGGGCACAGATACGCAGTATTTT; CDR3: CSVGRREKGTDTQYF
size: -; V: TRBV11-3; J: TRBJ2-5; D: TRBD2; DNA: TGTGCCAGCAGCTTAGAAACCCCTGCGGGAGTAATTTCGGAAAGAGAGACCCAGTACTTC; CDR3: CASSLETPAGVISERETQYF
size: -; V: TRBV29-1; J: TRBJ2-7; D: -; DNA: TGCAGCGTGAGCCCGGGTAGCTACGAGCAGTACTTC; CDR3: CSVSPGSYEQYF
size: once; V: TRBV5-1; J: TRBJ1-1; D: -; DNA: TGCGCCAGCAGCTTGGGAGGGGAAGGGCAGCACGCTTTCTTT; CDR3: CASSLGGEGQHAFF
size: -; V: TRBV28; J: TRBJ2-7; D: -; DNA: TGTGCCAGCAGTGGGGACCGGGTCTACGAGCAGTACTTC; CDR3: CASSGDRVYEQYF
size: few; V: TRBV9; J: TRBJ1-1; D: TRBD1; DNA: TGTGCCAGCAGTCGTCGACAGGGTTCAGGACCTGAAGCTTTCTTT; CDR3: CASSRRQGSGPEAFF
size: few; V: TRBV10-2; J: TRBJ2-3; D: -; DNA: TGCGCCAGCAGGGGACTCACAGATACGCAGTATTTT; CDR3: CASRGLTDTQYF
size: -; V: TRBV29-1; J: TRBJ2-5; D: TRBD1; DNA: TGCAGCGTGAATCCAGGGGGCGCACAAGAGACCCAGTACTTC; CDR3: CSVNPGGAQETQYF
size: -; V: TRBV9; J: TRBJ2-7; D: -; DNA: TGTGCCAGCAGCGTAGCAACCGACTACGAGCAGTACTTC; CDR3: CASSVATDYEQYF
size: -; V: TRBV19; J: TRBJ2-1; D: -; DNA: TGTGCCAATAGTACCAACCAGGGCCGAAATGAGCAGTTCTTC; CDR3: CANSTNQGRNEQFF
size: -; V: TRBV28; J: TRBJ2-7; D: -; DNA: TGTGCCAGCAGTTTAGACAGGTTCCAGTACGAGCAGTACTTC; CDR3: CASSLDRFQYEQYF
size: once; V: TRBV28; J: TRBJ2-7; D: -; DNA: TGTGCCAGCAGTCGCAGGGTAGCCTACGAGCAGTACTTC; CDR3: CASSRRVAYEQYF
size: -; V: TRBV19; J: TRBJ1-3; D: -; DNA: TGTGCCAGTAGTTCAAGGGAAGGAAACACCATATATTTT; CDR3: CASSSREGNTIYF
size: -; V: TRBV11-3; J: TRBJ2-5; D: TRBD2; DNA: TGTGCCAGCAGCTTGGGCGGGAGGGCCTCCGAGACCCAGTACTTC; CDR3: CASSLGGRASETQYF
size: -; V: TRBV19; J: TRBJ2-3; D: TRBD1; DNA: TGTGCCAGTAGTCCCACAGGGGGTGGGTTGGATACGCAGTATTTT; CDR3: CASSPTGGGLDTQYF
size: -; V: TRBV5-1; J: TRBJ1-3; D: -; DNA: TGCGCCAGCAGCTTGGCTGGTTACGGAAACACCATATATTTT; CDR3: CASSLAGYGNTIYF
size: -; V: TRBV30; J: TRBJ1-3; D: -; DNA: TGTGCCTGGGGTCGAGGACTGCTCTCTGGAAACACCATATATTTT; CDR3: CAWGRGLLSGNTIYF
size: -; V: TRBV12-2; J: TRBJ2-1; D: -; DNA: TGTGCAAGTCGCCCGGGACTAGCGGGAGTGGGATCCTACAATGAGCAGTTCTTC; CDR3: CASRPGLAGVGSYNEQFF
size: -; V: TRBV19; J: TRBJ2-1; D: -; DNA: TGTGCCAGTAGCGACAGCCCGGTGTACAATGAGCAGTTCTTC; CDR3: CASSDSPVYNEQFF
size: -; V: TRBV18; J: TRBJ2-1; D: -; DNA: TGTGCCAGCTCACCGGGACTCCCTTACAATGAGCAGTTCTTC; CDR3: CASSPGLPYNEQFF
size: -; V: TRBV12-5; J: TRBJ2-5; D: -; DNA: TGTGCCAGCTCCGAGGGGGACGGGGAGACCCAGTACTTC; CDR3: CASSEGDGETQYF
size: -; V: TRBV19; J: TRBJ1-4; D: -; DNA: TGTGCCAGTAGTACCCAATCCCTGGGGGGTGAAAAACTGTTTTTT; CDR3: CASSTQSLGGEKLFF
size: -; V: TRBV10-3; J: TRBJ2-1; D: -; DNA: TGTGCCATCAGTGAGTCTAAGGGATACAATGAGCAGTTCTTC; CDR3: CAISESKGYNEQFF
size: -; V: TRBV29-1; J: TRBJ2-2; D: -; DNA: TGCAGCGTCAGCCGGGACCTAGCGAACACCGGGGAGCTGTTTTTT; CDR3: CSVSRDLANTGELFF
size: few; V: TRBV29-1; J: TRBJ2-4; D: -; DNA: TGCAGCGTTGGTGTACAGGGAGGCGGCATTCAGTACTTC; CDR3: CSVGVQGGGIQYF
size: -; V: TRBV6-8; J: TRBJ1-5; D: -; DNA: TGTGCCAGCAGTGATAATCGGGTAATTAGTCAGCCCCAGCATTTT; CDR3: CASSDNRVISQPQHF
size: -; V: TRBV6-8; J: TRBJ1-4; D: -; DNA: TGTGCCAGCAGTTACCAGAGAGGGTATGAAAAACTGTTTTTT; CDR3: CASSYQRGYEKLFF
size: -; V: TRBV28; J: TRBJ1-1; D: TRBD1; DNA: TGTGCCAGCAGGCCAACCGGGACAGGGAACACTGAAGCTTTCTTT; CDR3: CASRPTGTGNTEAFF
size: medium-sized; V: TRBV6-8; J: TRBJ2-5; D: TRBD2; DNA: TGTGCCAGCAGCCACCACCCAAGATTACGAGCGGGAGTGATAGAGACCCAGTACTTC; CDR3: CASSHHPRLRAGVIETQYF
size: few; V: TRBV6-8; J: TRBJ2-7; D: TRBD1; DNA: TGTGCCAGCAGACAGGGGGAAATCTACGAGCAGTACTTC; CDR3: CASRQGEIYEQYF
size: -; V: TRBV18; J: TRBJ2-7; D: -; DNA: TGTGCCAGCTCACCAGGTCCGGGTACCTACGAGCAGTACTTC; CDR3: CASSPGPGTYEQYF
size: -; V: TRBV16; J: TRBJ1-5; D: -; DNA: TGTGCCAGCAGCCAGTCCTTTGTCCGTGGTGGCAATCAGCCCCAGCATTTT; CDR3: CASSQSFVRGGNQPQHF